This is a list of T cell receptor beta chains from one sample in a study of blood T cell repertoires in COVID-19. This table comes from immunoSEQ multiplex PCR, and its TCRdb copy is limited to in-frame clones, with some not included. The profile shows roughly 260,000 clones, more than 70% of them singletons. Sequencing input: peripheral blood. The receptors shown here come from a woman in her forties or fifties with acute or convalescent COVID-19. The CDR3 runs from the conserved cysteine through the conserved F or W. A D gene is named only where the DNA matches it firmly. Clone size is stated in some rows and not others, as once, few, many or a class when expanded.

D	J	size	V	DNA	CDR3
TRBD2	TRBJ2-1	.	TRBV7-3	TGTGCCAGCAGCGAAATCCGGAGGGGACTAGCGGGGCTGCTTAACAATGAGCAGTTCTTC	CASSEIRRGLAGLLNNEQFF
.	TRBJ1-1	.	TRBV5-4	TGTGCCAGCAGCTTGGGCGGTTTGGGCACTGAAGCTTTCTTT	CASSLGGLGTEAFF
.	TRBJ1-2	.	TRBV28	TGTGCCAGCAGTTCCCTATATGGCTACACCTTC	CASSSLYGYTF
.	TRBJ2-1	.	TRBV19	TGTGCCAGTAGTATTGGGAGCTACAATGAGCAGTTCTTC	CASSIGSYNEQFF
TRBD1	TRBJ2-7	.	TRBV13	TGTGCCAGCAGCTTATTTCCCCCGGGACAGTCCTACGAGCAGTACTTC	CASSLFPPGQSYEQYF
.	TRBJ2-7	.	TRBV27	TGTGCCAGCAAACACCGGGGCTCCTACGAGCAGTACTTC	CASKHRGSYEQYF
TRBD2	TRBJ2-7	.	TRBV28	TGTGCCAGCAGTTTAAGCGGGACCGGGTACGAGCAGTACTTC	CASSLSGTGYEQYF
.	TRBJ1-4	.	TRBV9	TGTGCCAGCAGCCCGCGACAGGCAACTAATGAAAAACTGTTTTTT	CASSPRQATNEKLFF
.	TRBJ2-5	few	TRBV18	TGTGCCAGCTCACTCCTCCGGGGTCAGGAGGAGACCCAGTACTTC	CASSLLRGQEETQYF
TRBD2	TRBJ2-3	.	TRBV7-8	TGTGCCAGCAGCAAGGGACTAGCGGGGAACACAGATACGCAGTATTTT	CASSKGLAGNTDTQYF
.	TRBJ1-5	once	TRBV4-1	TGCGCCAGCAGCCAACTACCCGGGAGAGCTGATCAGCCCCAGCATTTT	CASSQLPGRADQPQHF
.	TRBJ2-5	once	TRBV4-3	TGCGCCAGCAGCCAAGATAGCCGGCAAGAGACCCAGTACTTC	CASSQDSRQETQYF
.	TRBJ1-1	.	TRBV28	TGTGCCAGCAGTTTAGAGGGAGACACTGAAGCTTTCTTT	CASSLEGDTEAFF
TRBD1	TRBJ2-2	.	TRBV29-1	TGCAGCGTGAAGGGACAGGCGAACACCGGGGAGCTGTTTTTT	CSVKGQANTGELFF
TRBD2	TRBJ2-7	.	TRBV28	TGTGCCAGCAGTTTACTAGCGGGCAGCTCCTACGAGCAGTACTTC	CASSLLAGSSYEQYF
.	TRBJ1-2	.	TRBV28	TGTGCCAGCAGTCTGGACTCGAGGAAGGGTGGCTACACCTTC	CASSLDSRKGGYTF
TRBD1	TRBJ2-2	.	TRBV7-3	TGTGCCAGCACCCCTGGGACAGGGGGGGCCGGGGAGCTGTTTTTT	CASTPGTGGAGELFF
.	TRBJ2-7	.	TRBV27	TGTGCCAGCAGTTTTCAGGGATCTACCTACGAGCAGTACTTC	CASSFQGSTYEQYF
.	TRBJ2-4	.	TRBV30	TGTGCCGCAGACAGGTTAGCCAAAAACATTCAGTACTTC	CAADRLAKNIQYF
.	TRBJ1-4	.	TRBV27	TGTGCCAGCAGTTTCCAGGGTAATGAAAAACTGTTTTTT	CASSFQGNEKLFF
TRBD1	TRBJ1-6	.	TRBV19	TGTGCCAGCAGGACACAGGGGGGTTCACCCCTCCACTTT	CASRTQGGSPLHF
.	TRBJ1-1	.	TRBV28	TGTGCCAGCAGTTTAATAAACACTGAAGCTTTCTTT	CASSLINTEAFF
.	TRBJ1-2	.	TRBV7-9	TGTGCCAGCAGCTTCGACCGACTTGATAACTATGGCTACACCTTC	CASSFDRLDNYGYTF
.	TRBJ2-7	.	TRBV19	TGTGCCAGTAGTCGGGACTTCAGCTCCTACGAGCAGTACTTC	CASSRDFSSYEQYF
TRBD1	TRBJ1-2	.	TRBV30	TGTGCCTGGACCCAGGGGGCAGGGTATGGCTACACCTTC	CAWTQGAGYGYTF
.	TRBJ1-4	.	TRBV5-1	TGCGCCAGCAGCTTGGCAGGGGCTGGGAATGAAAAACTGTTTTTT	CASSLAGAGNEKLFF
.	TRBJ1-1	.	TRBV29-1	TGCAGCGTTGTCCCCCGGCAGGCGAACACTGAAGCTTTCTTT	CSVVPRQANTEAFF
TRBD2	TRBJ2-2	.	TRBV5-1	TGCGCCAGCAGCTCCGGACTAGCGGGAGTCTCCGGGGAGCTGTTTTTT	CASSSGLAGVSGELFF
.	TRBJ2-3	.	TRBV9	TGTGCCAGCAGCGTATCGGGACTAGATACGCAGTATTTT	CASSVSGLDTQYF
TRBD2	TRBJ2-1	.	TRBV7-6	TGTGCCAGCAGCCCGGGACTAGCGGGAGGGGCCCCTCAGTTCTTC	CASSPGLAGGAPQFF
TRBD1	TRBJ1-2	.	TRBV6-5	TGTGCCAGCAGTTACTCCGGACAGGGCGGGTACTATGGCTACACCTTC	CASSYSGQGGYYGYTF
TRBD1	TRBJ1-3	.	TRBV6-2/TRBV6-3	TGTGCCAGCAGTTACGCGAGACAGGGGGATTTCTCTGGAAACACCATATATTTT	CASSYARQGDFSGNTIYF
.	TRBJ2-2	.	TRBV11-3	TGTGCCAGCAGCTTAGGCAGGGTGAACACCGGGGAGCTGTTTTTT	CASSLGRVNTGELFF
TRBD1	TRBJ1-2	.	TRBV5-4	TGTGCCAGCAGCCCGGGACAGAGCCTAAACTATGGCTACACCTTC	CASSPGQSLNYGYTF
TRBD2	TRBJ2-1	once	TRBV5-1	TGCGCCAGCAGGAACCCGGGACTAGCGGGCAATGAGCAGTTCTTC	CASRNPGLAGNEQFF
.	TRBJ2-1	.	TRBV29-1	TGCAGCGTTAGTGGACTACCCCACAATGAGCAGTTCTTC	CSVSGLPHNEQFF
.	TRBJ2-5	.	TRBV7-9	TGTGCCAGCAGCTTAGCGGGAGTCGAGACCCAGTACTTC	CASSLAGVETQYF
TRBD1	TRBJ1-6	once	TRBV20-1	TGCAGTGCTAGTAACAGGGGGCAGGGTTCACCCCTCCACTTT	CSASNRGQGSPLHF
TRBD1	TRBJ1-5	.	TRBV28	TGTGCCAGCAGTCTGACAGGGTCAGGATTTCAGCCCCAGCATTTT	CASSLTGSGFQPQHF